This T cell receptor beta chain was sequenced during a study of cytomegalovirus exposure and HLA in healthy donors. On the study more broadly: Genotyping showed around 80% of over 350 donors falling in the Caucasian-associated ancestry cluster.

The PCR had 60 Vbeta and 13 Jbeta primers. Method: immunoSEQ multiplex PCR; TCRdb's copy keeps in-frame clones and lacks some. The sample records approximately 190,000 clones, approximately 80% being singletons. This clone was recorded a few times. V dropped 4 bases and J dropped 7 bases, with 21 bases sitting between them. Per the germline V gene, CDR1 is SGHRS and CDR2 is YFSETQ. The length of the CDR3 is 15 residues. The receptor comes from a woman aged 50 to 65 in good health and CMV-seropositive. Sequenced input: PBMCs. The V call is TRBV5-1, the J call TRBJ2-7; TRBD2 is a possible D gene (6 bases). Here the CDR3 DNA reads TGCGCCAGCAGCCTGACCTCTAGCGCCACGGGGGAGCAGTACTTC. This encodes CASSLTSSATGEQYF.